This TCR beta chain was recorded in a study of OX40 agonist ivuxolimab in advanced cancers. Generated by immunoSEQ multiplex PCR, the TCRdb table keeps only in-frame clones and is missing some. Altogether 94,000 or so clones are present, around 84% being singletons, with the ten largest covering 1.1%. Findings and caveats of the study: The investigators did not determine what antigen specificity the expanded peripheral T cells had. The mean number of expanded clones was higher in CD8+ T cells than in CD4+. Dose levels from 0.1 to 3.0 mg/kg saw CD4+ and CD8+ blood T cells expand clonally by week 6.

Regarding this clone: Its antigen is undetermined.

The receptor was derived from an adult with an advanced solid tumor such as melanoma, head and neck, liver or kidney cancer. Sequenced material: CD4+ or CD8+ T cells sorted from blood, taken in a trial of the OX40 agonist ivuxolimab.

The DNA for the CDR3 is TGTGCCAGCAGCTCCGGACAGGGGATTTACAATGAGCAGTTCTTC. Its translation: CASSSGQGIYNEQFF. The chain carries TRBV7-6 and TRBJ2-1; TRBD1 aligns across 9 bases. The CDR3 has 15 residues. Per the germline V gene, CDR1 is SGHVS and CDR2 is FNYEAQ. V was pared by 4 bases and J by 4 bases, with 5 bases of the junction left unmatched.